These T cell receptor beta chains were read from a single sample in a study of T cells in Graves' hyperthyroidism and ophthalmopathy. TCRdb independently ran MiXCR on the multiplex PCR reads; one entry per CDR3 protein. The data show 400,000 to 500,000 distinct CDR3 sequences, over 12% seen once. The material sequenced was blood. The receptor set was obtained from a man aged 18-30 years with Graves' ophthalmopathy. Each CDR3 is given with its conserved first and last residue. Fields, in order: V gene, clone size, D gene, J gene, CDR3 protein, CDR3 DNA. A D gene is named only where the DNA matches it firmly. Size values are once, few and many counts, or a class for expanded clones, and some rows have none.

>TRBV24-1|.|.|TRBJ1-5
CATSDSVDSNQPQHF
TGTGCCACCAGTGATTCTGTCGATAGCAATCAGCCCCAGCATTTT
>TRBV7-9|many|.|TRBJ1-5
CASSPVGGAGQPQHF
TGTGCCAGCAGCCCTGTAGGGGGGGCCGGACAGCCCCAGCATTTT
>TRBV6-1|many|TRBD2|TRBJ2-7
CASSERVSGGSSYEQYF
TGTGCCAGCAGTGAGAGAGTTAGCGGGGGGAGCTCCTACGAGCAGTACTTC
>TRBV6-6|many|.|TRBJ1-2
CASSYSGSGSHYGYTF
TGTGCCAGCAGTTACTCGGGTTCAGGTTCTCACTATGGCTACACCTTC
>TRBV19|.|.|TRBJ1-2
CASRNYGYTF
TGTGCCAGCCGGAACTATGGCTACACCTTC
>TRBV20-1|many|.|TRBJ2-7
CSAARQGTPYEQYF
TGCAGTGCGGCCAGGCAGGGGACACCCTACGAGCAGTACTTC
>TRBV28|many|.|TRBJ2-5
CASSFSSGTSGETQYF
TGTGCCAGCAGTTTTTCCTCAGGGACATCAGGGGAGACCCAGTACTTC
>TRBV4-1|few|.|TRBJ2-1
CASSQVYENEQFF
TGCGCCAGCAGCCAAGTCTACGAAAATGAGCAGTTCTTC
>TRBV7-9|few|.|TRBJ2-3
CASSYGQYSTDTQYF
TGTGCCAGCAGCTACGGACAATATAGCACAGATACGCAGTATTTT
>TRBV3-1|.|.|TRBJ1-6
CASSQGLGPLHF
TGTGCCAGCAGCCAAGGTCTCGGGCCCCTCCACTTT
>TRBV6-1|.|TRBD2|TRBJ2-3
CASTPLAGAEDTQYF
TGTGCCAGCACCCCACTAGCGGGAGCAGAAGATACGCAGTATTTT
>TRBV9|.|TRBD2|TRBJ2-3
CASSPGTSGGSTDTQYF
TGTGCCAGCAGCCCCGGGACTAGCGGGGGAAGCACAGATACGCAGTATTTT
>TRBV5-6|few|.|TRBJ2-3
CASGRPMADTQYF
TGTGCCAGCGGGCGCCCAATGGCAGATACGCAGTATTTT
>TRBV7-9|many|.|TRBJ1-1
CASSLVASGSTEAFF
TGTGCCAGCAGCTTAGTTGCCTCAGGGAGCACTGAAGCTTTCTTT
>TRBV5-1|many|.|TRBJ2-7
CASSPWGSYEQYF
TGCGCCAGCAGCCCGTGGGGATCCTACGAGCAGTACTTC
>TRBV10-3|many|.|TRBJ2-7
CAIGPLSHEQYF
TGTGCCATCGGTCCCTTGTCACACGAGCAGTACTTC
>TRBV9|.|TRBD2|TRBJ2-7
CASSARTSGGLYEQYF
TGTGCCAGCAGCGCGAGGACTAGCGGGGGCCTCTACGAGCAGTACTTC
>TRBV7-9|.|.|TRBJ1-1
CASSFYICSAPGVRDTEAFF
.
>TRBV19|few|.|TRBJ1-1
CASSIVHQGMDTEAFF
TGTGCCAGTAGTATAGTGCATCAGGGGATGGACACTGAAGCTTTCTTT
>TRBV5-5|.|TRBD1|TRBJ1-2
CASSSQQGNYGYTF
TGTGCCAGCAGCTCCCAACAGGGGAACTATGGCTACACCTTC
>TRBV11-3|many|.|TRBJ2-7
CASSLGVGPSYEQYF
TGTGCCAGCAGCCTTGGGGTGGGACCCTCCTACGAGCAGTACTTC
>TRBV5-1|few|.|TRBJ1-3
CASSLEQSSGNTIYF
TGCGCCAGCAGCTTGGAACAGTCCTCTGGAAACACCATATATTTT
>TRBV7-9|many|.|TRBJ2-1
CASSLVPRSDNEQFF
TGTGCCAGCAGCTTAGTTCCGCGGAGTGACAATGAGCAGTTCTTC
>TRBV19|.|TRBD1|TRBJ2-3
CASSTMDRVSTDTQYF
TGTGCCAGTAGTACCATGGACAGGGTTAGCACAGATACGCAGTATTTT
>TRBV15|.|TRBD1|TRBJ1-2
CATSRSGGNYGYTF
TGTGCCACCAGCAGATCAGGGGGCAACTATGGCTACACCTTC
>TRBV28|few|.|TRBJ2-1
CASSPLEELGNEQFF
TGTGCCAGCAGCCCCTTAGAAGAGCTAGGAAATGAGCAGTTCTTC
>TRBV2|many|.|TRBJ2-1
CASISAIEQFF
TGTGCCAGCATTAGCGCGATTGAGCAGTTCTTC
>TRBV7-2|many|.|TRBJ1-1
CASSLQEDTEAFF
TGTGCCAGCAGCCTCCAAGAGGACACTGAAGCTTTCTTT
>TRBV24-1|.|TRBD1|TRBJ1-2
CATSDPGQGGGYGYTF
TGTGCCACCAGTGACCCGGGACAGGGGGGCGGCTATGGCTACACCTTC
>TRBV5-1|.|.|TRBJ2-5
CASSLNANQETQYF
TGCGCCAGCAGCTTGAACGCAAACCAAGAGACCCAGTACTTC
>TRBV19|few|TRBD2|TRBJ2-2
CASSTLAGDSGELFF
TGTGCCAGTAGTACCCTAGCGGGAGATTCCGGGGAGCTGTTTTTT
>TRBV7-3|many|TRBD2|TRBJ2-3
CASSLRGLAGDGADTQYF
TGTGCCAGCAGCTTAAGGGGACTAGCGGGAGACGGCGCAGATACGCAGTATTTT
>TRBV5-1|few|TRBD2|TRBJ2-7
CASSRIAGGPGLVEQYF
TGCGCCAGCAGTCGTATAGCGGGAGGCCCGGGGTTAGTCGAGCAGTACTTC
>TRBV6-1|.|.|TRBJ2-2
CASSEIWGGELFF
TGTGCCAGCAGTGAAATATGGGGCGGGGAGCTGTTTTTT
>TRBV7-9|many|.|TRBJ2-1
CASSLSPPGQPYNEQFF
TGTGCCAGCAGCTTATCCCCCCCAGGACAGCCCTACAATGAGCAGTTCTTC
>TRBV12-3/TRBV12-4|many|TRBD1|TRBJ2-5
CASRVTGVGETQYF
TGTGCCAGCAGAGTTACAGGGGTGGGGGAGACCCAGTACTTC
>TRBV11-1|many|.|TRBJ2-1
CASSLTLYNEQFF
TGTGCCAGCAGCTTAACTCTCTACAATGAGCAGTTCTTC
>TRBV15|.|TRBD1|TRBJ1-1
CATSGRQGRDTEAFF
TGTGCCACCAGCGGCCGACAGGGCAGAGACACTGAAGCTTTCTTT
>TRBV2|.|.|TRBJ2-5
CASSLTRLVEETQYF
TGTGCCAGCAGCCTAACCCGACTAGTAGAAGAGACCCAGTACTTC
>TRBV18|few|TRBD1|TRBJ2-7
CASSPVPGQGAYEQYF
TGTGCCAGCTCACCTGTACCGGGACAGGGGGCCTACGAGCAGTACTTC
>TRBV4-1|many|.|TRBJ2-5
CASSQEAGGDETQYF
TGCGCCAGCAGCCAAGAGGCCGGGGGCGACGAGACCCAGTACTTC
>TRBV10-3|many|.|TRBJ2-7
CAISQGARRSYEQYF
TGTGCCATCAGTCAGGGTGCCCGGCGTTCCTACGAGCAGTACTTC
>TRBV7-9|many|.|TRBJ2-5
CASSGQGGPGETQYF
TGTGCCAGCAGCGGACAGGGAGGGCCAGGGGAGACCCAGTACTTC
>TRBV4-2|.|TRBD2|TRBJ2-2
CASSQGEREGGTGELFF
TGTGCCAGCAGCCAAGGGGAGCGGGAGGGGGGCACCGGGGAGCTGTTTTTT
>TRBV24-1|many|TRBD1|TRBJ2-7
CASEGRDRPYEQYF
TGTGCCTCAGAAGGCCGGGACAGACCCTACGAGCAGTACTTC
>TRBV2|many|TRBD1|TRBJ1-5
CASSGQGNQPQHF
TGTGCCAGCAGCGGACAGGGCAATCAGCCCCAGCATTTT
>TRBV6-6|few|TRBD2|TRBJ2-7
CASSYSVAGGSSYEQYF
TGTGCCAGCAGTTACTCGGTAGCGGGAGGGAGCTCCTACGAGCAGTACTTC
>TRBV7-9|.|TRBD1|TRBJ2-7
CASSLGTGGGTYEQYF
TGTGCCAGCAGCTTAGGGACAGGGGGCGGGACCTACGAGCAGTACTTC
>TRBV7-2|many|.|TRBJ1-1
CASSLVHGLEAFF
TGTGCCAGCAGCCTCGTACATGGCTTGGAAGCTTTCTTT
>TRBV29-1|many|TRBD1|TRBJ2-1
CSGTTGTGIHNEQFF
TGCAGCGGCACGACCGGGACAGGGATCCACAATGAGCAGTTCTTC
>TRBV28|.|.|TRBJ1-3
CASSLQGKRNTIYF
TGTGCCAGCAGTTTACAGGGCAAAAGAAACACCATATATTTT
>TRBV29-1|.|.|TRBJ1-3
CSVVTVPRNTIYF
TGCAGCGTTGTGACAGTTCCAAGAAACACCATATATTTT
>TRBV29-1|many|TRBD1|TRBJ2-7
CSVWGQGASYEQYF
TGCAGCGTTTGGGGACAGGGTGCGTCCTACGAGCAGTACTTC
>TRBV7-8|.|.|TRBJ1-1
CASSRGPRRMNTEAFF
TGTGCCAGCAGCCGAGGCCCTAGACGCATGAACACTGAAGCTTTCTTT